Each of the 9 T cell receptor beta chains below was sequenced from the same sample in a study of blood T cell repertoires in COVID-19 (dated by TCRdb to the early 2020s). Libraries were built with the immunoSEQ multiplex PCR assay. Sourced from immuneACCESS, this table was stored by TCRdb with only in-frame sequences that have V and J called. A share of the clones is absent; for the studies checked, an unresolved V gene accounts for under half, and the remainder has no known explanation. This sample has roughly 310,000 clones in its table, and approximately 91% of those were observed once. Of the sample, about 9.9% is held by the ten largest clones. The sequenced sample consisted of PBMCs or T cells enriched from blood (not recorded which). The origin of the receptors is a woman aged 35 to 49 who had recovered from COVID-19.

V and J are TRBV27 and TRBJ2-1; 7 nucleotides agree with TRBD2. This CDR3 region has 16 residues. V trimming: 3 bases; J trimming: 5 bases; junction bases outside the gene matches: 10. Germline V gene lookup returns CDR1 MNHEY and CDR2 SMNVEV (reference sequence). The CDR3 bases are TGTGCCAGCAGTTTCCTGGGCGGGAGTACCAACAATGAGCAGTTCTTC. This translates into CASSFLGGSTNNEQFF.

The chain recombines TRBV10-3 with TRBJ2-2; a weak D match, TRBD1 (6 bases). CDR1 and CDR2 from the germline V gene are ENHRY and SYGVKD. The CDR3 consists of 14 residues. V gave up 6 bases and J gave up 2 bases, with 10 bases separating them. The CDR3, as DNA: TGTGCCATCAGCGACAGGTCTAACACCGGGGAGCTGTTTTTT. It is translated as CAISDRSNTGELFF.

The chain carries TRBV5-4 and TRBJ2-7; TRBD1 is a possible D gene (6 bases). CDR3 length: 14 amino acids. V shed 4 bases and J shed 3 bases, with 14 bases lying between them. Germline CDR1 SGHNT, CDR2 YYREEE (reference sequence). CDR3 sequence reads: CASSPDSRYYEQYF. CDR3 coding DNA: TGTGCCAGCAGCCCGGACAGTCGGTACTACGAGCAGTACTTC.

The V call is TRBV4-3, the J call TRBJ1-2; D uncertain. V was cut by 0 bases and J by 8 bases, with 13 bases left in between. This CDR3 region has 14 residues. Germline V gene data show CDR1 as LGHNA and CDR2 as YSLEER. For the CDR3, the DNA is TGCGCCAGCAGCCAAGACAAGAACGCCGCGGGCTACACCTTC. This translates into CASSQDKNAAGYTF.

This chain uses TRBV18 with TRBJ1-1; 9 bases map to TRBD1. The V segment lost 3 bases and the J segment 5 bases; nucleotides outside the gene matches: 4. The V gene's germline CDR1 is KGHSH and CDR2 LQKENI. The CDR3 is 14 amino acids. CDR3 protein: CASSPTDRGTEAFF. The CDR3 region has the DNA TGTGCCAGCTCACCCACGGACAGGGGAACTGAAGCTTTCTTT. The full variable domain, in which reference TRBV18 and TRBJ1-1 provide the parts outside the CDR3, is NAGVMQNPRHLVRRRGQEARLRCSPMKGHSHVYWYRQLPEEGLKFMVYLQKENIIDESGMPKERFSAEFPKEGPSILRIQQVVRGDSAAYFCASSPTDRGTEAFFGQGTRLTVV.

Only one count was recorded for this clone. Here the CDR3 DNA reads TGCAGCGTTGGGGCAGGGGTGGCTCAGCCCCAGCATTTT. This gives the protein CSVGAGVAQPQHF. The chain links TRBV29-1 to TRBJ1-5, with D possibly being TRBD1 (6 bases). Germline CDR1 is SQVTM and CDR2 is ANQGSEA. Deletions cut 4 bases from V and 6 bases from J, with 13 bases between. This CDR3 region has 13 residues.

This clone was observed a handful of times. The chain combines TRBV7-2 with TRBJ2-5; D may be TRBD2 (7 bases). Per germline, CDR1 SGHTA and CDR2 FQGNSA. V was pared by 2 bases and J by 2 bases, with 12 bases between. CDR3 length equals 15 residues. The CDR3 reads CASSLSGGPQETQYF. CDR3 in DNA: TGTGCCAGCAGCTTATCCGGGGGGCCTCAAGAGACCCAGTACTTC.

V usage is TRBV19 and J usage is TRBJ2-2, with 8 bases that match TRBD2. V lost 7 bases and J lost 4; bases outside the gene matches: 2. Looked up from germline, CDR1 is LNHDA and CDR2 is SQIVND (reference sequence). The CDR3 runs 13 residues. The CDR3 here is CASTAGGTGELFF. CDR3 nucleotide sequence: TGTGCCAGTACGGCGGGAGGCACCGGGGAGCTGTTTTTT.

The chain is built from TRBV30 and TRBJ1-1, with D possibly being TRBD1 (5 bases). CDR3 length: 14 residues. Germline V lookup: CDR1 GTSNPN, CDR2 SVGIG (reference sequence). V was pared by 6 bases and J by 2 bases, with 16 bases between. The CDR3 protein is CACLIIRGNTEAFF. As DNA, the CDR3 is TGTGCCTGCCTAATAATTAGGGGTAACACTGAAGCTTTCTTT.